These T cell receptor beta chains were read from a single sample in a study of blood T cell repertoires in COVID-19. Assay used: immunoSEQ multiplex PCR; TCRdb lists only in-frame clones, some missing. This table holds over 150,000 clones, roughly 80% found once. Sequencing was performed on peripheral blood. These receptors originate from a man older than 75 with acute or convalescent COVID-19. CDR3s include the opening cysteine and the closing phenylalanine or tryptophan. The D gene is left open where the match is weak. Clone size is shown for a subset of rows, as once, few, many or a class of expanded clone.

size: .; V: TRBV18; J: TRBJ1-6; D: .; DNA: TGTGCCAGCTCACCAATCCGGGAGGGTAATTCACCCCTCCACTTT; CDR3: CASSPIREGNSPLHF
size: .; V: TRBV19; J: TRBJ1-1; D: .; DNA: TGTGCCAGTAGTCGGGGGTTAGGTATCACTGAAGCTTTCTTT; CDR3: CASSRGLGITEAFF
size: .; V: TRBV12-3/TRBV12-4; J: TRBJ1-2; D: TRBD1; DNA: TGTGCCAGCAGTTCCTACAGGGGCCATGGCTACACCTTC; CDR3: CASSSYRGHGYTF
size: .; V: TRBV7-9; J: TRBJ2-3; D: .; DNA: TGTGCCAGCAGCTCGCGACTATCCACAGATACGCAGTATTTT; CDR3: CASSSRLSTDTQYF
size: .; V: TRBV2; J: TRBJ1-1; D: .; DNA: TGTGCCAGCAACGGGGAAATGAACACTGAAGCTTTCTTT; CDR3: CASNGEMNTEAFF
size: .; V: TRBV3-1/TRBV3-2; J: TRBJ2-2; D: .; DNA: TGTGCCAGCAGTATAACGGGGGTTCAAGTAACCGGGGAGCTGTTTTTT; CDR3: CASSITGVQVTGELFF
size: .; V: TRBV30; J: TRBJ1-2; D: TRBD1; DNA: TGTGCCTGGAGGGACAGGGCCCCTTATGGCTACACCTTC; CDR3: CAWRDRAPYGYTF
size: .; V: TRBV7-2; J: TRBJ1-5; D: .; DNA: TGTGCCAGCAGCCCCCCGGGTCAGCCCCAGCATTTT; CDR3: CASSPPGQPQHF
size: .; V: TRBV5-1; J: TRBJ1-1; D: .; DNA: TGCGCCAGCAGCGGACATGGCAAGAACACTGAAGCTTTCTTT; CDR3: CASSGHGKNTEAFF
size: .; V: TRBV10-1; J: TRBJ2-5; D: .; DNA: TGCGCCAGCAGTGAGTCGACATACCAAGAGACCCAGTACTTC; CDR3: CASSESTYQETQYF
size: once; V: TRBV29-1; J: TRBJ1-1; D: TRBD1; DNA: TGCAGCGTCCCCCGGGACAGCGGGAACACTGAAGCTTTCTTT; CDR3: CSVPRDSGNTEAFF
size: .; V: TRBV11-3; J: TRBJ2-2; D: .; DNA: TGTGCCAGCAGCTTGGACACCAACACCGGGGAGCTGTTTTTT; CDR3: CASSLDTNTGELFF
size: once; V: TRBV5-1; J: TRBJ2-2; D: TRBD1; DNA: TGCGCCAGCAGCTTGTCCCAGGGGGCAACCGGGGAGCTGTTTTTT; CDR3: CASSLSQGATGELFF
size: .; V: TRBV7-2; J: TRBJ2-2; D: .; DNA: TGTGCCAGCAGCTTATTCAACCCGGGGACCGGGGAGCTGTTTTTT; CDR3: CASSLFNPGTGELFF
size: .; V: TRBV7-2; J: TRBJ2-5; D: TRBD2; DNA: TGTGCCAGCAGCCTCCGACTAGCGGGGCAAGAGACCCAGTACTTC; CDR3: CASSLRLAGQETQYF
size: .; V: TRBV15; J: TRBJ2-7; D: TRBD1; DNA: TGTGCCACCAGCCGGGGACAGGGGAGTCTAAATACCTACGAGCAGTACTTC; CDR3: CATSRGQGSLNTYEQYF
size: .; V: TRBV5-4; J: TRBJ2-6; D: .; DNA: TGTGCCAGCAGCCTCTCTGGGGCCAACGTCCTGACTTTC; CDR3: CASSLSGANVLTF
size: few; V: TRBV18; J: TRBJ2-7; D: TRBD2; DNA: TGTGCCAGCTCACAGTCACTAGCGGGACCCTCCTACGAGCAGTACTTC; CDR3: CASSQSLAGPSYEQYF
size: .; V: TRBV6-5; J: TRBJ2-1; D: .; DNA: TGTGCCAGCAGTTACTCGGGCGGGACAGCCATCAATGAGCAGTTCTTC; CDR3: CASSYSGGTAINEQFF
size: .; V: TRBV28; J: TRBJ1-2; D: .; DNA: TGTGCCAGCACCGACTCTCCAGGGGCGTTTGGCTACACCTTC; CDR3: CASTDSPGAFGYTF
size: few; V: TRBV5-8; J: TRBJ2-1; D: TRBD1; DNA: TGTGCCAGCATCCGGGACAGGGTCTGGAATGAGCAGTTCTTC; CDR3: CASIRDRVWNEQFF
size: few; V: TRBV5-1; J: TRBJ2-7; D: TRBD1; DNA: TGCGCCAGCAGCGCGGACAGGACAATTGCCTCCTACGAGCAGTACTTC; CDR3: CASSADRTIASYEQYF
size: .; V: TRBV2; J: TRBJ2-3; D: TRBD2; DNA: TGTGCCAGCAGTGAGTTCGCTCTAGCGGGAACCACAGATACGCAGTATTTT; CDR3: CASSEFALAGTTDTQYF
size: .; V: TRBV5-1; J: TRBJ2-2; D: TRBD2; DNA: TGCGCCAGCAGCTTGCCTAGCGGTATCACCGGGGAGCTGTTTTTT; CDR3: CASSLPSGITGELFF
size: few; V: TRBV27; J: TRBJ2-5; D: TRBD1; DNA: TGTGCCAGCAGTTTATACGGACAGGGAGAGACCCAGTACTTC; CDR3: CASSLYGQGETQYF
size: .; V: TRBV4-2; J: TRBJ2-1; D: TRBD1; DNA: TGTGCCAGCAGCCAGGTGACAGGGACAACCCTCAATGAGCAGTTCTTC; CDR3: CASSQVTGTTLNEQFF
size: .; V: TRBV7-9; J: TRBJ2-1; D: TRBD2; DNA: TGTGCCAGCGGTAGCGGGTCGAATGAGCAGTTCTTC; CDR3: CASGSGSNEQFF
size: .; V: TRBV19; J: TRBJ1-2; D: TRBD1; DNA: TGTGCCAGTAGTTCTACAGGGGTCACCTTAGGTATCTATGGCTACACCTTC; CDR3: CASSSTGVTLGIYGYTF
size: .; V: TRBV27; J: TRBJ2-3; D: .; DNA: TGTGCCAGCAGTTCCCTCGGGGGAGATACGCAGTATTTT; CDR3: CASSSLGGDTQYF
size: .; V: TRBV7-9; J: TRBJ1-4; D: TRBD1; DNA: TGTGCCAGCAGCAAAGGACAGGGGAGTGAAAAACTGTTTTTT; CDR3: CASSKGQGSEKLFF
size: .; V: TRBV19; J: TRBJ1-5; D: .; DNA: TGTGCCAGTAGTATTGGGGCAGGGGATAATCAGCCCCAGCATTTT; CDR3: CASSIGAGDNQPQHF
size: few; V: TRBV6-2/TRBV6-3; J: TRBJ2-1; D: TRBD2; DNA: TGTGCCAGCAGTTTCGCCTTTCGCGGGGGGGCTTCGGGCAATGAGCAGTTCTTC; CDR3: CASSFAFRGGASGNEQFF
size: .; V: TRBV29-1; J: TRBJ1-2; D: .; DNA: TGCAGCGTACCCTCGGACACGTCTGGCTACACCTTC; CDR3: CSVPSDTSGYTF
size: .; V: TRBV29-1; J: TRBJ2-7; D: .; DNA: TGCAGCGCAGAAGGGGATTCGTCGAGTTCGCAGTACTTC; CDR3: CSAEGDSSSSQYF
size: few; V: TRBV18; J: TRBJ2-7; D: TRBD1; DNA: TGTGCCAGCTCACAGGGACAGGGTCTCTACGAGCAGTACTTC; CDR3: CASSQGQGLYEQYF
size: .; V: TRBV3-1/TRBV3-2; J: TRBJ1-5; D: .; DNA: TGTGCCAGCAGCCTATCCGTCGGAGCAGCCGGGCAGCCCCAGCATTTT; CDR3: CASSLSVGAAGQPQHF
size: .; V: TRBV18; J: TRBJ2-3; D: .; DNA: TGTGCCAGCTCATCCCAGGGAGGAGGGGATACGCAGTATTTT; CDR3: CASSSQGGGDTQYF
size: .; V: TRBV5-1; J: TRBJ2-3; D: .; DNA: TGCGCCAGCAGCTTGGTGGACAGAGTGGGGGATACGCAGTATTTT; CDR3: CASSLVDRVGDTQYF
size: .; V: TRBV24-1; J: TRBJ2-1; D: TRBD1; DNA: TGTGCCACCAGTGATCCCGGGACAGGGGACAATGAGCAGTTCTTC; CDR3: CATSDPGTGDNEQFF
size: .; V: TRBV7-2; J: TRBJ2-1; D: TRBD2; DNA: TGTGCCAGCACCGTACTAGCGGGGGGGCCCAATGAGCAGTTCTTC; CDR3: CASTVLAGGPNEQFF
size: .; V: TRBV12-3/TRBV12-4; J: TRBJ1-1; D: .; DNA: TGTGCCAGCAGCTACGGCGGGGAGAGTCCCTCCTTT; CDR3: CASSYGGESPSF
size: once; V: TRBV6-5; J: TRBJ2-3; D: .; DNA: TGTGCCAGCAGCCTACGGACGGAGGGGACAGATACGCAGTATTTT; CDR3: CASSLRTEGTDTQYF
size: few; V: TRBV5-1; J: TRBJ1-6; D: TRBD1; DNA: TGCGCCAGCAGCCCGGACAGGGGAGCTATAAATTCACCCCTCCACTTT; CDR3: CASSPDRGAINSPLHF
size: .; V: TRBV28; J: TRBJ1-1; D: .; DNA: TGTGCCAGCACAAAAAACCCCGGAGCTGAAGCTTTCTTT; CDR3: CASTKNPGAEAFF
size: .; V: TRBV30; J: TRBJ1-1; D: .; DNA: TGTGCCTGGAGTGGTTATCTCACTGAAGCTTTCTTT; CDR3: CAWSGYLTEAFF
size: .; V: TRBV10-3; J: TRBJ2-1; D: .; DNA: TGTGCCATCAGTGAGTTTACTAGGTCCGGGAATAATGAGCAGTTCTTC; CDR3: CAISEFTRSGNNEQFF
size: .; V: TRBV12-3/TRBV12-4; J: TRBJ1-1; D: .; DNA: TGTGCCTCGAGATTGAACACTGAAGCTTTCTTT; CDR3: CASRLNTEAFF
size: .; V: TRBV6-1; J: TRBJ1-6; D: .; DNA: TGTGCCAGCAGTGAAGCGTCAGGGCAGAGGTTCTTCGATTCACCCCTCCACTTT; CDR3: CASSEASGQRFFDSPLHF
size: .; V: TRBV2; J: TRBJ2-5; D: .; DNA: TGTGCCAGCAGAACAGGGTTTGGGGAGACCCAGTACTTC; CDR3: CASRTGFGETQYF
size: .; V: TRBV5-1; J: TRBJ2-2; D: .; DNA: TGCGCCAGCAGCCCGGACAGATCTAACACCGGGGAGCTGTTTTTT; CDR3: CASSPDRSNTGELFF
size: .; V: TRBV9; J: TRBJ2-1; D: TRBD2; DNA: TGTGCCAGCAGTCAAAATAGCGGGGGGGCCTCCTACAATGAGCAGTTCTTC; CDR3: CASSQNSGGASYNEQFF
size: once; V: TRBV29-1; J: TRBJ2-1; D: TRBD2; DNA: TGCAGCGTTGGTAGCGGGGGCCTCAATGAGCAGTTCTTC; CDR3: CSVGSGGLNEQFF
size: .; V: TRBV19; J: TRBJ2-4; D: TRBD1; DNA: TGTGCCAGTAGTACAGGGGGCGGTTTTGGCAGAGAATTAGGCAAAAACATTCAGTACTTC; CDR3: CASSTGGGFGRELGKNIQYF
size: .; V: TRBV5-1; J: TRBJ1-1; D: .; DNA: TGCGCCAGCAGCGATCAGGGTAATACTGAAGCTTTCTTT; CDR3: CASSDQGNTEAFF
size: .; V: TRBV5-1; J: TRBJ2-2; D: .; DNA: TGCGCCAGCAGCCTCTACAACACCGGGGAGCTGTTTTTT; CDR3: CASSLYNTGELFF
size: .; V: TRBV7-2; J: TRBJ2-7; D: .; DNA: TGTGCCAGCAGCTTAACTTCGGGGGAGCAGTACTTC; CDR3: CASSLTSGEQYF
size: .; V: TRBV30; J: TRBJ1-4; D: TRBD1; DNA: TGTGCCTGGAACCGTTTAAGGGACAGGGATAATGAAAAACTGTTTTTT; CDR3: CAWNRLRDRDNEKLFF
size: .; V: TRBV21-1; J: TRBJ2-2; D: .; DNA: TGTGCCAGCAGCAAATTTGAGAGGCCCGGGGAGCTGTTTTTT; CDR3: CASSKFERPGELFF
size: .; V: TRBV27; J: TRBJ1-2; D: TRBD1; DNA: TGTGCCAGCAGTTTACACGGACAGGGCCCATATGGCTACACCTTC; CDR3: CASSLHGQGPYGYTF
size: .; V: TRBV2; J: TRBJ1-6; D: TRBD1; DNA: TGTGCCAGCAGAAAGGAGACAGGGCGGATTTCACCCCTCCACTTT; CDR3: CASRKETGRISPLHF